The 11 T cell receptor beta chains below come from one sample, sequenced in a study of blood T cell repertoires in COVID-19. Sequenced by immunoSEQ multiplex PCR; TCRdb stores in-frame clones only, minus some. In the table there are under 55,000 clones, around 84% of which are singletons. The sequenced sample consisted of peripheral blood. The receptors were sampled from a man aged 50 or older with acute or convalescent COVID-19.

In its sample, this clone was seen once. The gene calls are TRBV7-6 and TRBJ1-4; D not certain. V was shortened by 5 bases and J by 7 bases, with 14 bases between the two germline ends. Germline CDR1 and CDR2: SGHVS and FNYEAQ. The CDR3 consists of 14 residues. The CDR3 DNA reads TGTGCCAGCAGCCCTATCGCTTACAGTGAAAAACTGTTTTTT. It is translated as CASSPIAYSEKLFF.

The chain employs TRBV13 and TRBJ1-5, with 7 bases matching TRBD1. Germline assignment: CDR1 PRHDT and CDR2 FYEKMQ (reference sequence). This CDR3 contains 15 residues. V was pared by 4 bases and J by 0 bases, with 3 bases of the junction left unmatched. The CDR3 DNA follows: TGTGCCAGCAGCTCCGGGACAGATAGCAATCAGCCCCAGCATTTT. As protein: CASSSGTDSNQPQHF.

Of note for this clone: A read error may produce the germline difference seen at one junction end. V and J are TRBV28 and TRBJ2-5; maybe TRBD2 (5 bases). Germline V gives CDR1 MDHEN, CDR2 SYDVKM. The length of the CDR3 is 15 residues. CDR3 DNA sequence: TGTGCCACCAGTGGGCCGGACTCCCAAACGAAGACCCAGTACTTC. Translating gives CATSGPDSQTKTQYF.

CDR3 residues: CATNGQGAQGEQFF. The DNA of the CDR3 is TGTGCCACCAACGGACAGGGGGCGCAGGGGGAGCAGTTCTTC. The gene calls are TRBV24-1 and TRBJ2-1; the match to TRBD1 covers 11 bases. V was pared by 8 bases and J by 10 bases, with 9 bases of the junction left unmatched. Germline V gene sequence: CDR1 KGHDR, CDR2 SFDVKD. CDR3 length equals 14 residues.

This clone was seen a single time. V is TRBV5-6 and J is TRBJ2-4; D remains unclear. Germline V lookup: CDR1 SGHDT, CDR2 YYEEEE. Trimming took off 4 bases at V and 5 bases at J, with 13 bases between the two ends. The CDR3 sequence is 14 residues long. The chain's CDR3 is CASSVDPRENIQYF. CDR3 in DNA: TGTGCCAGCAGCGTAGACCCTCGGGAAAACATTCAGTACTTC.

The count of this clone is one. The gene calls are TRBV19 and TRBJ2-1; perhaps TRBD2 as D (5 bases). Trimming removed 4 bases from V and 2 bases from J, with 15 bases in between. Germline V gives CDR1 LNHDA, CDR2 SQIVND (reference sequence). CDR3 length: 16 amino acids. The chain's CDR3 is CASSNQGGRPYNEQFF. CDR3 in DNA: TGTGCCAGTAGTAACCAAGGAGGTAGGCCCTACAATGAGCAGTTCTTC.

The chain couples TRBV6-5 to TRBJ1-1; 10 bases align to TRBD1. This CDR3 has 13 residues. The J segment lost 1 base and the V segment lost 8 bases, leaving 1 base of the junction unmatched. The germline V gene encodes CDR1 MNHEY and CDR2 SVGAGI. CDR3 protein: CASGTGENTEAFF. The CDR3, as DNA: TGTGCCAGCGGGACAGGGGAGAACACTGAAGCTTTCTTT.

V is TRBV18 and J is TRBJ1-1; D might be TRBD1 (5 bases). In germline, CDR1 is KGHSH, CDR2 LQKENI. The CDR3 runs to 15 residues. V was shortened by 2 bases and J by 2 bases, with 12 bases between the two germline ends. In DNA, the CDR3 is TGTGCCAGCTCACCAAGGCAGGGTGGTAACACTGAAGCTTTCTTT. This translates into CASSPRQGGNTEAFF.

The chain joins TRBV5-1 to TRBJ1-6; D is perhaps TRBD1 (6 bases). Per germline, CDR1 SGHRS and CDR2 YFSETQ. The CDR3 spans 14 residues. Trimming removed 5 bases at V and 8 bases at J, with 14 bases between. CDR3 sequence (DNA): TGCGCCAGCAGGGGGGGGGCGAAAGATTCACCCCTCCACTTT. Its translation is CASRGGAKDSPLHF.

The rearrangement links TRBV7-3 to TRBJ2-3; 10 bases map to TRBD2. Germline V gives CDR1 SGHTA, CDR2 FQGTGA. The CDR3 covers 15 residues. With V trimmed by 8 bases and J by 2 bases, 7 bases remained unmatched. CDR3 region: CASSLAGKDTDTQYF. In DNA form, the CDR3 reads TGTGCCAGCTCACTAGCGGGGAAAGACACAGATACGCAGTATTTT.

The chain employs TRBV19 and TRBJ2-1, with 7 bases that match TRBD1. The germline CDR1 and CDR2 sequences are LNHDA and SQIVND (reference sequence). This CDR3 has 13 amino acids. V shed 1 base, J shed 6 bases, and the junction held 0 bases outside the gene matches. The CDR3, as DNA: TGTGCCAGTAGTATAGGGACAGGCAATGAGCAGTTCTTC. It is translated as CASSIGTGNEQFF. The variable domain in full, with the rest retrieved from reference TRBV19 and TRBJ2-1, is DGGITQSPKYLFRKEGQNVTLSCEQNLNHDAMYWYRQDPGQGLRLIYYSQIVNDFQKGDIAEGYSVSREKKESFPLTVTSAQKNPTAFYLCASSIGTGNEQFFGPGTRLTVL.